This TCR beta chain was profiled in a study of blood T cell repertoires in COVID-19. About the study: The United States, Italy and Spain were the sources of the acute and convalescent COVID-19 samples. Sources were T cells, B-cell-depleted T cells, or PBMCs; the material itself was cDNA or gDNA.

The germline V gene has CDR1 SGHTA and CDR2 FQGNSA. With 5 bases removed from V and 0 bases from J, the gap between germline ends came to 17 bases. The CDR3 spans 17 residues. In the authors' workflow: Researchers report that nucleated cell counts were estimated from reference gene primer amplification. Data came from immunoSEQ multiplex PCR; TCRdb stores just in-frame clones and leaves some out. The D gene and trimming were derived from the DNA, and the V and J assignments and clone size from that table. This table holds roughly 380,000 clones, 81% found once. The receptor was derived from a human donor with acute or convalescent COVID-19. The donor label of this sample is uncertain. The gene calls are TRBV7-2 and TRBJ2-1; D is undetermined. The sample comprised peripheral blood. The CDR3 nucleotides are TGTGCCAGCAGCCGCATTCTAGGATCTAACTCCTACAATGAGCAGTTCTTC. This codes for CASSRILGSNSYNEQFF.